This entry describes one TCR beta chain. Antigen specificity is unknown. Using a J-beta primer mix together with a sample-barcoded 5' primer, a second PCR was run for about 7 to 12 cycles. Each CDR3 protein is one row after TCRdb ran MiXCR on the 5' RACE reads. The data contain over 300,000 distinct CDR3 sequences, 52% of them singletons. This sample was taken from a study of blood T cells in healthy people across ages. Overall study results and limits: Estimates based on one million T cells were treated as lower bounds.

Germline V gives CDR1 MNHNY, CDR2 SVGAGI (reference sequence). The CDR3 extends over 12 amino acids. The source of this sequence is a man aged 60 to 75 in good health. The V call is TRBV6-6, the J call TRBJ2-5, with TRBD2 matching over 7 bases. TRBJ2-7 matches the DNA end more closely, so the J call is doubtful. The sample was blood. Here the CDR3 DNA reads TGTGCCACCGGGACTAACGGTTACGAGCAGTACTTC. Encoded protein: CATGTNGYEQYF.